The 24 T cell receptor beta chains in this list originate from one sample, sequenced in a study of blood T cell repertoires in COVID-19. Some clones are missing from TCRdb's copy, which holds only in-frame ones; the method was immunoSEQ multiplex PCR. The sample yields nearly 350,000 clones, approximately 89% seen once. Sequences were obtained from peripheral blood. These receptors all come from a woman aged 18-35 years who had recovered from COVID-19.

The V call is TRBV6-4, the J call TRBJ2-2, with TRBD2 matching 12 bases. CDR1 and CDR2 from the germline V gene are MRHNA and SNTAGT. The CDR3 loop spans 18 amino acids. The V segment lost 6 bases and the J segment 3 bases; nucleotides outside the gene matches: 11. CDR3 protein: CASSHRTSGARYTGELFF. Here the CDR3 DNA reads TGTGCCAGCAGCCACAGGACTAGCGGGGCCCGATACACCGGGGAGCTGTTTTTT.

The chain links TRBV5-4 to TRBJ1-1; no definite D call. V was pared by 0 bases and J by 2 bases, with 5 bases between. Germline V lookup: CDR1 SGHNT, CDR2 YYREEE (reference sequence). The CDR3 is made up of 13 amino acids. CDR3 sequence: CASSLAVNTEAFF. Written as DNA, the CDR3 is TGTGCCAGCAGCTTGGCTGTAAACACTGAAGCTTTCTTT.

The chain couples TRBV21-1 to TRBJ1-6; the D call of TRBD1 is as the table states it, not checked on the DNA. TRBV21-1 is deemed a pseudogene. CDR3 size: 14 residues. The CDR3 is CASSNGQGESPLHF. The CDR3 region has the DNA TGTGCCAGCAGCAATGGACAGGGGGAGTCACCCCTCCACTTT.

The J gene is TRBJ2-7, the V gene TRBV7-9; unclear D gene. This CDR3 contains 14 residues. V dropped 5 bases and J dropped 0 bases, with 11 bases sitting between them. Germline V lookup: CDR1 SEHNR, CDR2 FQNEAQ (reference sequence). The CDR3 region is CASSPSHSSYEQYV. The CDR3 region has the DNA TGTGCCAGCAGCCCGTCGCACAGCTCCTACGAGCAGTACGTC.

The genes are TRBV24-1 and TRBJ2-3, with TRBD2 as a possible D gene (6 bases). The CDR3 is made up of 17 amino acids. V was clipped by 4 bases and J by 0 bases, with 16 bases between them. Germline lookup yields CDR1 KGHDR and CDR2 SFDVKD. For the CDR3, the DNA is TGTGCCACCAGTGACCGGGGGATTTTGGGGAGCACAGATACGCAGTATTTT. This translates into CATSDRGILGSTDTQYF.

Here the CDR3 reads CASSQSLLAGGRTDTQYF. Here the CDR3 DNA reads TGCGCCAGCAGCCAGTCGCTTTTAGCGGGGGGCCGCACAGATACGCAGTATTTT. The chain joins TRBV4-1 to TRBJ2-3, with TRBD2 matching over 10 bases. Germline CDR1 MGHRA, CDR2 YSYEKL. V shed 3 bases, J shed 1 base, and the junction held 10 bases outside the gene matches. This CDR3 has 18 residues.

V and J are TRBV7-9 and TRBJ2-1; 7 bases are shared with TRBD2. The CDR3 runs 17 residues. J gave up 8 bases and V 5 bases, and 18 bases lay outside the gene matches. From germline, CDR1 is SEHNR and CDR2 FQNEAQ (reference sequence). CDR3: CASSPQEGGPVIYEQFF. The CDR3, as DNA: TGTGCCAGCAGCCCCCAGGAGGGAGGGCCGGTTATCTATGAGCAGTTCTTC.

The gene calls are TRBV7-6 and TRBJ2-3, with D possibly matching TRBD2 (5 bases). This CDR3 comprises 17 residues. V shed 1 base and J shed 0 bases, with 14 bases lying between them. Looked up from germline, CDR1 is SGHVS and CDR2 is FNYEAQ. The CDR3 reads CASSLGLGRFSTDTQYF. In nucleotides, the CDR3 is TGTGCCAGCAGCTTAGGTTTGGGGAGATTTAGCACAGATACGCAGTATTTT.

The chain joins TRBV9 to TRBJ1-6; tentatively, D is TRBD1 (6 bases). The CDR3 runs to 15 residues. Between the trimmed V and J ends, which lost 0 bases and 2 bases, there was a span of 6 bases. Looked up from germline, CDR1 is SGDLS and CDR2 is YYNGEE. The CDR3 nucleotides read TGTGCCAGCAGCGTAGGACAGGCCTATAATTCACCCCTCCACTTT. This codes for CASSVGQAYNSPLHF.

The rearrangement joins TRBV5-1 to TRBJ1-1, with D perhaps TRBD1 (6 bases). The CDR3 length is 15 residues. V lost 0 bases and J lost 3, with 12 bases in between. Per germline, CDR1 SGHRS and CDR2 YFSETQ. The chain's CDR3 is CASSLGLKGDTEAFF. As DNA, the CDR3 is TGCGCCAGCAGCTTGGGTCTTAAGGGGGACACTGAAGCTTTCTTT.

V gene TRBV5-4 combines with J gene TRBJ1-4; TRBD1 matches 9 bases. Losses at the gene ends were 0 bases for V and 8 bases for J; bases not matched to a gene: 5. Germline V CDR1 and CDR2: SGHNT, YYREEE (reference sequence). CDR3 size: 15 residues. CDR3 nucleotides: TGTGCCAGCAGCTTGGTGGGACAGGGTGAGGAAAAACTGTTTTTT. Amino acids: CASSLVGQGEEKLFF.

This chain links TRBV5-6 with TRBJ2-7, with a possible D match to TRBD2 (5 bases). Between the trimmed V and J ends, which lost 6 bases and 0 bases, there was a span of 19 bases. Germline V gene sequence: CDR1 SGHDT, CDR2 YYEEEE. The CDR3 sequence is 16 residues long. CDR3 region: CASTTPLSGGSYEQYV. CDR3 in DNA: TGTGCCAGCACCACCCCCCTGAGTGGAGGCTCCTACGAGCAGTACGTC.

About this clone: Additional DNA sequences in this sample encode the identical CDR3. The chain is built from TRBV12-3 or TRBV12-4 and TRBJ2-5; 9 bases line up with TRBD1. Germline trimming cut 6 bases from V and 4 bases from J; bases unmatched to any gene: 3. This CDR3 contains 13 residues. CDR3 residues: CASSRQGGETQYF. In nucleotides, the CDR3 is TGTGCCAGCAGCCGACAGGGGGGAGAGACCCAGTACTTC.

The V and J genes are TRBV2 and TRBJ1-4; TRBD1 agrees at 8 bases. Germline V gene sequence: CDR1 SNHLY, CDR2 FYNNEI. The CDR3 totals 16 residues. With 7 bases clipped from V and 8 bases from J, the junction kept 15 bases outside the gene matches. CDR3 DNA: TGTGCCAGCAACGCGCCACCTTCAGGGGGCCAGGAAAAACTGTTTTTT. Translation: CASNAPPSGGQEKLFF.

This clone came up once. V is TRBV13 and J is TRBJ2-2, with TRBD1 as a possible D gene (5 bases). This CDR3 has 16 residues. The germline V gene has CDR1 PRHDT and CDR2 FYEKMQ (reference sequence). The germline V and J ends were trimmed by 6 bases and 2 bases, with 16 bases remaining between them. The CDR3 here is CASRSTSGHNTGELFF. CDR3 in DNA: TGTGCCAGCAGATCTACGTCAGGGCATAACACCGGGGAGCTGTTTTTT.

This chain's CDR3 is CASSLEGWNEQFF. As DNA, the CDR3 is TGTGCCAGCAGCTTGGAGGGGTGGAATGAGCAGTTCTTC. J is TRBJ2-1 and V is TRBV5-5; D is possibly TRBD1 (5 bases). V lost 0 bases to trimming and J lost 7 bases, with 8 bases between them. This CDR3 is built from 13 residues. Germline V gene lookup returns CDR1 SGHKS and CDR2 YYEKEE (reference sequence).

The chain couples TRBV19 to TRBJ2-2; 11 nucleotides align to TRBD2. Germline CDR1 and CDR2: LNHDA and SQIVND (reference sequence). This CDR3 is built from 17 residues. The V and J ends lost 3 bases and 7 bases, in that order; junction bases with no gene match: 10. The CDR3 is CASSISTSGSIDGELFF. The DNA of the CDR3 is TGTGCCAGTAGTATTTCTACTAGCGGGAGTATTGACGGGGAGCTGTTTTTT.

The V and J genes are TRBV18 and TRBJ1-1; D perhaps matches TRBD1 (6 bases). This CDR3 is built from 14 residues. Germline lookup yields CDR1 KGHSH and CDR2 LQKENI. Trimming took 4 bases from V and 7 from J, leaving 16 bases between them. In DNA, the CDR3 is TGTGCCAGCTCACGGCCTGGTGGGGGCTTTGAAGCTTTCTTT. It yields the protein CASSRPGGGFEAFF. The full variable domain, its missing parts supplied by reference TRBV18 and TRBJ1-1, is NAGVMQNPRHLVRRRGQEARLRCSPMKGHSHVYWYRQLPEEGLKFMVYLQKENIIDESGMPKERFSAEFPKEGPSILRIQQVVRGDSAAYFCASSRPGGGFEAFFGQGTRLTVV.

The chain is built from TRBV7-2 and TRBJ2-1, with 9 bases aligning to TRBD2. The CDR3 runs 16 residues. Germline loops: CDR1 SGHTA, CDR2 FQGNSA. The J segment lost 1 base and the V segment lost 5 bases, leaving 6 bases of the junction unmatched. Here the CDR3 DNA reads TGTGCCAGCAGCCCCGGACTAGCGATTTCCTACAATGAGCAGTTCTTC. Its translation is CASSPGLAISYNEQFF.

This chain joins TRBV2 and TRBJ1-2; the match to TRBD1 covers 7 bases. CDR1 is SNHLY, CDR2 FYNNEI, per germline. V was pared by 4 bases and J by 4 bases, with 12 bases of the junction left unmatched. The CDR3 covers 16 residues. The CDR3 DNA sequence: TGTGCCAGCAGTGTTTCCCACTCTTGGACAGGCTATGGCTACACCTTC. Translating gives CASSVSHSWTGYGYTF. Looking up the rest from reference TRBV2 and TRBJ1-2 gives the full variable domain: EPEVTQTPSHQVTQMGQEVILRCVPISNHLYFYWYRQILGQKVEFLVSFYNNEISEKSEIFDDQFSVERPDGSNFTLKIRSTKLEDSAMYFCASSVSHSWTGYGYTFGSGTRLTVV.

This clone has just one count. The CDR3 DNA is TGTGCCAGCAGAGAGATATTGAGAAGCTCCTACAATGAGCAGTTCTTC. It is translated as CASREILRSSYNEQFF. V gene TRBV28 combines with J gene TRBJ2-1; no definite D call. Trimming removed 6 bases from V and 0 bases from J, with 15 bases in between. Germline CDR1 reads MDHEN; CDR2 reads SYDVKM. CDR3 length: 16 amino acids.

The CDR3 DNA reads TGCGCCAGCAGCCAAGAATGGGCTCAGGGGGCGGAGACCCAGTACTTC. Residues: CASSQEWAQGAETQYF. The V call is TRBV4-1, the J call TRBJ2-5; 8 nucleotides align to TRBD1. The CDR3 length is 16 residues. Germline V gene data show CDR1 as MGHRA and CDR2 as YSYEKL. The junction had 8 bases not matched to a gene; V was cut back by 0 bases and J by 5 bases.

The V and J genes are TRBV7-2 and TRBJ2-3; 10 bases fit TRBD2. After removal of 7 bases from V and 6 bases from J, the junction contained 10 bases not matched to a gene. The CDR3 runs to 15 residues. The germline CDR1 and CDR2 sequences are SGHTA and FQGNSA. CDR3 nucleotide sequence: TGTGCCAGCATCAACCAGCGGGGGGGGTCCGATACGCAGTATTTT. It is translated as CASINQRGGSDTQYF.

The chain links TRBV25-1 to TRBJ1-3; possibly TRBD1 for D (5 bases). The CDR3 sequence is 14 residues long. Germline-derived CDR1 and CDR2 are MGHDK and SYGVNS. Trimming shortened V by 3 bases and J by 4 bases, and 10 bases separated the two germline ends. The DNA of the CDR3 is TGTGCCAGCAGTGACCCGGGGGTCGGAAACACCATATATTTT. Translating it yields CASSDPGVGNTIYF.